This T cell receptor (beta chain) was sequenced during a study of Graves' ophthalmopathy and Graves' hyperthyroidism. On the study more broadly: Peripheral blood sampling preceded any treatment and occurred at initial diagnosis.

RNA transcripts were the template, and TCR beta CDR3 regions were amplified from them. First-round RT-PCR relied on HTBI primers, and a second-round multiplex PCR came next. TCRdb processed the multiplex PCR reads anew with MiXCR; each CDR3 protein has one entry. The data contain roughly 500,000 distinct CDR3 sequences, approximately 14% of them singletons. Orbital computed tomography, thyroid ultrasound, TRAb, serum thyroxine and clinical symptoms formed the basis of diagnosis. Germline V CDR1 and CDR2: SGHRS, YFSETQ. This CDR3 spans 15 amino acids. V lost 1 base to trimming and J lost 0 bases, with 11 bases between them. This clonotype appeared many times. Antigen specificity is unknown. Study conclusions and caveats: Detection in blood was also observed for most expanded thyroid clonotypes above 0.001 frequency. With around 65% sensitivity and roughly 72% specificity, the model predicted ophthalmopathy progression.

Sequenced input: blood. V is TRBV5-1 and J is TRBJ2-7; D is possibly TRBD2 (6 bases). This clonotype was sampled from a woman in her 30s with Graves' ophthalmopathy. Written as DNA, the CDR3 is TGCGCCAGCAGCTTGAAGCCTAGCGACTCCTACGAGCAGTACTTC. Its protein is CASSLKPSDSYEQYF.